This T cell receptor beta chain was documented in a study of CD8 T cells in ankylosing spondylitis. From the 5' RACE reads, TCRdb called clonotypes with MiXCR, one entry per CDR3 protein. This repertoire shows 350,000 to 400,000 distinct CDR3 sequences, 20% found once; its top ten account for roughly 14%. Whole-study findings and limits: CD8+ cells made up the disease-linked clones, which were relatively rare in peripheral blood.

This clonotype was counted only a few times. Its matching antigen is unknown. V lost 4 bases and J lost 0, with 1 base in between. The CDR3 extends over 12 amino acids. Germline assignment: CDR1 LGHDT and CDR2 YNNKEL (reference sequence). This TCR derives from a male donor with ankylosing spondylitis or in good health (not recorded which). Source material: blood, either unsorted or a sorted T cell fraction (not recorded which). The chain joins TRBV3-1 to TRBJ1-5; D unresolved. For the CDR3, the DNA is TGTGCCAGCAGCCGTAGCAATCAGCCCCAGCATTTT. It specifies CASSRSNQPQHF.